A single sample gave rise to the 11 T cell receptor beta chains below, sequenced in a study of CD8 T cells in ankylosing spondylitis. Study results and limitations: What seemed typical of ankylosing spondylitis blood was a TCR beta motif built from 7 or 8 highly homologous variants.

Each CDR3 protein gets one entry after TCRdb re-called the 5' RACE reads with MiXCR. Among some 840,000 distinct CDR3 sequences, approximately 10% were seen once, and the ten largest hold approximately 0.5%. These receptors have no identified antigens. What was sequenced was blood, either unsorted or a sorted T cell fraction (not recorded which). Receptor source: a male donor with ankylosing spondylitis.

This clonotype has a handful of counts. This rearrangement joins TRBV5-1 to TRBJ2-3; 8 bases align to TRBD1. Germline-derived CDR1 and CDR2 are SGHRS and YFSETQ. The length of the CDR3 is 15 residues. J lost 2 bases, V lost 2 bases, and 4 bases had no gene match. CDR3 protein: CASSFGDRNTDTQYF. The CDR3 nucleotides read TGCGCCAGCAGCTTTGGGGACAGGAACACAGATACGCAGTATTTT.

The CDR3 sequence: CASSKLPAGSGTEAFF. CDR3 DNA: TGTGCCAGTAGTAAGCTTCCCGCAGGGAGTGGCACTGAAGCTTTCTTT. The genes are TRBV19 and TRBJ1-1; D might be TRBD1 (5 bases). Germline V gene sequence: CDR1 LNHDA, CDR2 SQIVND (reference sequence). CDR3 length equals 16 residues. Trimming took 4 bases from V and 4 from J, leaving 19 bases between them.

The chain uses TRBV4-3 and TRBJ2-2; maybe TRBD1 (5 bases). Trimming cost V 4 bases and J 5 bases, with 11 bases left between them. The CDR3 consists of 14 residues. CDR1 and CDR2 (germline): LGHNA, YSLEER. As DNA, the CDR3 is TGCGCCAGCAGCCTCCCCGCAGGGACCGGGGAGCTGTTTTTT. Amino acid sequence: CASSLPAGTGELFF.

The gene calls are TRBV7-2 and TRBJ1-5; a weak D match, TRBD1 (5 bases). V gave up 0 bases and J gave up 9 bases, with 12 bases separating them. The germline CDR1 and CDR2 sequences are SGHTA and FQGNSA. The CDR3 has 14 amino acids. The CDR3 sequence is CASSLAGQAWPQHF. CDR3 sequence (DNA): TGTGCCAGCAGCTTAGCGGGGCAGGCCTGGCCCCAGCATTTT.

The chain links TRBV7-2 to TRBJ2-1; 8 bases are a match to TRBD2. From germline, CDR1 is SGHTA and CDR2 FQGNSA. The V segment lost 0 bases and the J segment 7 bases; nucleotides outside the gene matches: 5. There are 15 residues in the CDR3. CDR3 in DNA: TGTGCCAGCAGCTTAGCGTCGGAGCGGGGGAATGAGCAGTTCTTC. Amino acids: CASSLASERGNEQFF. Using reference TRBV7-2 and TRBJ2-1 for the parts outside the CDR3, the full variable domain is GAGVSQSPSNKVTEKGKDVELRCDPISGHTALYWYRQSLGQGLEFLIYFQGNSAPDKSGLPSDRFSAERTGGSVSTLTIQRTQQEDSAVYLCASSLASERGNEQFFGPGTRLTVL.

The rearrangement links TRBV7-2 to TRBJ2-2; D possibly corresponds to TRBD2 (7 bases). The CDR3 spans 16 residues. V dropped 5 bases and J dropped 2 bases, with 15 bases sitting between them. The V gene's germline CDR1 is SGHTA and CDR2 FQGNSA. The CDR3 loop reads CASSPLGGRNTGELFF. Here the CDR3 DNA reads TGTGCCAGCAGCCCCCTGGGGGGGCGTAACACCGGGGAGCTGTTTTTT.

Turning to this clonotype: Since a much larger clone is just one base distant, this may be a read error. The chain is built from TRBV7-2 and TRBJ1-2; no definite D call. Germline V gives CDR1 SGHTA, CDR2 FQGNSA. The CDR3 has 12 amino acids. This chain's CDR3 is CDSSFRSDGYTF. CDR3 bases: TGTGACAGCAGCTTCCGGTCTGATGGCTACACCTTC.

The chain uses TRBV18 and TRBJ2-3; D is undetermined. Germline lookup yields CDR1 KGHSH and CDR2 LQKENI. This CDR3 is built from 15 residues. The V gene lost 3 bases and the J gene lost 1 base, with 11 bases spanning the gap. CDR3 region: CASSPFESGTDTQYF. The CDR3 DNA follows: TGTGCCAGCTCACCGTTCGAATCAGGCACAGATACGCAGTATTTT.

V is TRBV7-8 and J is TRBJ2-7, with D tentatively TRBD1 (6 bases). This CDR3 region has 14 residues. Germline V CDR1 and CDR2: SGHVS, FQNEAQ. Between the trimmed V and J ends, which lost 5 bases and 3 bases, there was a span of 14 bases. CDR3 in DNA: TGTGCCAGCAGCCCCCGGCGGACAGACTACGAGCAGTACTTC. Protein: CASSPRRTDYEQYF.

This clonotype was seen more than once but under ten times. The chain carries TRBV5-1 and TRBJ1-1; D may be TRBD1 (6 bases). CDR3 length equals 16 residues. With 4 bases removed from V and 0 bases from J, the gap between germline ends came to 16 bases. The germline gives CDR1 SGHRS, CDR2 YFSETQ. The CDR3 DNA reads as TGCGCCAGCAGCCGGGGACGGGACACGATGAACACTGAAGCTTTCTTT. Translation gives CASSRGRDTMNTEAFF.

The chain employs TRBV20-1 and TRBJ1-6; 10 nucleotides align to TRBD1. With 1 base clipped from V and 7 bases from J, the junction kept 4 bases outside the gene matches. The CDR3 is 15 amino acids. Germline CDR1 DFQATT, CDR2 SNEGSKA (reference sequence). CDR3 bases: TGCAGTGCTAGAGGCAGACAGGGGGCGAATTCACCCCTCCACTTT. It codes for CSARGRQGANSPLHF.